Listed below are T cell receptor beta chains from one sample, sequenced in a study of T-cell memory formation after mild COVID-19. TCRdb itself ran the 5' RACE reads through MiXCR, one entry per CDR3 protein. The sample has over 250,000 distinct CDR3 sequences, around a sixth seen once. The sequenced material came from PBMCs or a T cell subset sorted from them (not recorded which). The receptors were gathered from a man aged 18 to 30 who had mild COVID-19 (a few samples of this study predate the infection). Cell type and time point are not known. CDR3s include the opening cysteine and the closing phenylalanine or tryptophan. The D gene is left open where the match is weak. Expanded clones are given a class, and other clones once, few, many or no size at all.

j_call	d_call	v_call	clone_size	cdr3_nt	cdr3_aa
TRBJ1-4	-	TRBV10-3	-	TGTGCCAACGAAAAAGGGGTCATTAGAGGACGGGGACTTGAAAAACTGTTTTTT	CANEKGVIRGRGLEKLFF
TRBJ1-1	-	TRBV12-3/TRBV12-4	many	TGTGCCAGCAAACCGGCCCAGGGCGGGAACACTGAAGCTTTCTTT	CASKPAQGGNTEAFF
TRBJ1-2	-	TRBV20-1	few	TGCAGTGCTAGTAACCAGTATGGCTACACCTTC	CSASNQYGYTF
TRBJ2-5	TRBD2	TRBV4-3	few	TGCGCCAGCAGCCACCTCCTAGCGGGGAAAGAGACCCAGTACTTC	CASSHLLAGKETQYF
TRBJ1-2	TRBD1	TRBV29-1	few	TGCAGCGTTAGACAGGGTACTAACTATGGCTACACCTTC	CSVRQGTNYGYTF
TRBJ1-3	-	TRBV6-5	-	TGTGCCAGCAGTTACTCGAACGGGGGCTCTGGAAACACCATATATTTT	CASSYSNGGSGNTIYF
TRBJ2-3	-	TRBV7-8	-	TGTGCCAGCAGCCAGGTGGGGTGGGCAGATACGCAGTATTTT	CASSQVGWADTQYF
TRBJ2-3	-	TRBV5-6	-	TGTGCCAGCGGTCAGGGAGCAGATACGCAGTATTTT	CASGQGADTQYF
TRBJ2-7	-	TRBV5-1	few	TGCGCCAGCAGCTCCCGACAGTCCTCGGCCGAGCAGTACTTC	CASSSRQSSAEQYF
TRBJ2-5	-	TRBV7-3	-	TGTGCCAGCAGCTTGAAAGGGGGAGGGACCCAGTACTTC	CASSLKGGGTQYF
TRBJ2-1	TRBD1	TRBV14	few	TGTGCCAGCAGCCAACTCCGGGACAGGGGTTACAATGAGCAGTTCTTC	CASSQLRDRGYNEQFF
TRBJ2-1	-	TRBV28	few	TGTGCCAGCACCCGAATCACCGACGATGAGCAGTTCTTC	CASTRITDDEQFF
TRBJ2-1	-	TRBV7-2	many	TGTGCCAGCAGCTGGAGCTCCTACAATGAGCAGTTCTTC	CASSWSSYNEQFF
TRBJ2-1	-	TRBV7-9	-	TGTGCCAGCAGCCCCCTCAGGGTGGTGGGCAATGAGCAGTTCTTC	CASSPLRVVGNEQFF
TRBJ1-2	TRBD1	TRBV15	few	TGTGCCACCAGCCAGACAGGGGAAGTGAGCTATGGCTACACCTTC	CATSQTGEVSYGYTF
TRBJ2-5	TRBD2	TRBV23-1	-	TGCGCCAGCAGTCGGTCCCGACTTGGGTTAGCGGGGTGGCAGACCCAGTACTTC	CASSRSRLGLAGWQTQYF
TRBJ2-7	TRBD1	TRBV7-9	many	TGTGCCAGCAAACAACAGGGGGGCTCCTACGAGCAGTACTTC	CASKQQGGSYEQYF
TRBJ2-6	-	TRBV2	many	TGTGCCAGCAGTGAAGGGGGCAGCTCCTCTGGGGCCAACGTCCTGACTTTC	CASSEGGSSSGANVLTF
TRBJ1-4	TRBD1	TRBV6-5	many	TGTGCCAGCAGTAGTTCCGGGACAGGGCATGAAAAACTGTTTTTT	CASSSSGTGHEKLFF
TRBJ1-4	-	TRBV11-2	-	TGTGCCAGCAGTGGGGTTACTAATGAAAAACTGTTTTTT	CASSGVTNEKLFF
TRBJ2-5	-	TRBV10-3	many	TGTGCCATCAGTGAGTCGCCCGGGGAGACCCAGTACTTC	CAISESPGETQYF
TRBJ2-4	-	TRBV29-1	few	TGCAGCGTTGTGGTGTCATCCGACATTCAGTACTTC	CSVVVSSDIQYF
TRBJ2-5	-	TRBV28	many	TGTGCCAGCAGCCTCTCAAGGCTCCAATTACAAGAGACCCAGTACTTC	CASSLSRLQLQETQYF
TRBJ1-2	-	TRBV6-6	-	TGTGCCAGCAGTTACGCACAGGGTGACTATGGCTACACCTTC	CASSYAQGDYGYTF
TRBJ2-3	-	TRBV7-2	-	TGTGCCAGCAGCTCCGAGGGGACAGATACGCAGTATTTT	CASSSEGTDTQYF
TRBJ2-1	-	TRBV10-3	-	TGTGCCATCAGTTCGGCCCAAAGCTCCTACAATGAGCAGTTCTTC	CAISSAQSSYNEQFF
TRBJ2-3	TRBD2	TRBV20-1	-	TGCAGTGCTAGAGATCTTTCCGGGGGGGGCACAGATACGCAGTATTTT	CSARDLSGGGTDTQYF
TRBJ1-6	TRBD1	TRBV7-9	-	TGTGCCAGCAGACCGGGACAGGGGCCTAATTCACCCCTCCACTTT	CASRPGQGPNSPLHF
TRBJ2-2	TRBD2	TRBV7-2	-	TGTGCCAGCAGCCCGCGACTAGCGCGCACCGGGGAGCTGTTTTTT	CASSPRLARTGELFF
TRBJ2-5	TRBD2	TRBV6-5	few	TGTGCCAGCAGGGTCTTAGCGGGGGTCCCCCGGACCCAGTACTTC	CASRVLAGVPRTQYF
TRBJ2-3	-	TRBV15	few	TGTGCCACCAGCAGAAACCGGGACTGGGCAGATACGCAGTATTTT	CATSRNRDWADTQYF
TRBJ2-2	-	TRBV6-5	-	TGTGCCAGCAGGCGTTACACCGGGGAGCTGTTTTTT	CASRRYTGELFF
TRBJ1-2	-	TRBV7-9	few	TGTGCCAGCAGTGACGACTATGGCTACACCTTC	CASSDDYGYTF
TRBJ2-3	TRBD1	TRBV12-3/TRBV12-4	many	TGTGCCAGCAGTTTTCCGGGACAGGGGATCACAGATACGCAGTATTTT	CASSFPGQGITDTQYF
TRBJ2-1	TRBD2	TRBV6-4	-	TGTGCCAGCAGTGACTCGCAGCGGGGGACTTCTAATGAGCAGTTCTTC	CASSDSQRGTSNEQFF
TRBJ1-2	-	TRBV30	few	TGTGCCTGGAGTGTGGGTTTGGCAGGGTACGGCTACACCTTC	CAWSVGLAGYGYTF
TRBJ2-4	TRBD2	TRBV4-2	few	TGTGCCAGCAGCCAAGATCTGGCTAGCGGAGCCAAAAACATTCAGTACTTC	CASSQDLASGAKNIQYF
TRBJ1-1	TRBD1	TRBV5-1	few	TGCGCCAGTAGGGGACAGGGCATAAACACTGAAGCTTTCTTT	CASRGQGINTEAFF
TRBJ2-7	-	TRBV4-1	-	TGCGCCAGCAGCCCCCCCTCGAGGCAGTACGAGCAGTACTTC	CASSPPSRQYEQYF
TRBJ2-2	-	TRBV9	-	TGTGCCAGCAGCGTCGGGCGGGGTACCCCCGGGGAGCTGTTTTTT	CASSVGRGTPGELFF
TRBJ2-7	-	TRBV5-1	few	TGCGCCAGCAGCTTTAGACACCCCTACGAGCAGTACTTC	CASSFRHPYEQYF
TRBJ2-1	TRBD2	TRBV2	-	TGTGCCAGCAGTAGACTAGCGGGGGGGGATGAGCAGTTCTTC	CASSRLAGGDEQFF
TRBJ1-1	TRBD1	TRBV4-3	few	TGCGCCAGCAGCCAAGGTCAGGGGGTCCACCTACCTTTTGAAGCTTTCTTT	CASSQGQGVHLPFEAFF
TRBJ1-1	-	TRBV7-9	-	TGTGCCAGCAGCTTAGCGGTGGGGTCGGCCACTGAAGCTTTCTTT	CASSLAVGSATEAFF
TRBJ2-1	-	TRBV12-3/TRBV12-4	-	TGTGCCAGCAGTTCCCTAGCGTTCGTCTACAATGAGCAGTTCTTC	CASSSLAFVYNEQFF
TRBJ2-3	-	TRBV20-1	-	TGCAGTGCTAGAGTCCACGCCGGTACAGATACGCAGTATTTT	CSARVHAGTDTQYF
TRBJ1-3	-	TRBV28	-	TGTGCCAGCAGTTCAGGGACGCTCTCTGGAAACACCATATATTTT	CASSSGTLSGNTIYF
TRBJ2-1	-	TRBV11-2	few	TGTGCCAGCATCACCGGGGGATGGGATGAGCAGTTCTTC	CASITGGWDEQFF
TRBJ2-5	-	TRBV18	few	TGTGCCAGCTCACCGCGCAATCAAGAGACCCAGTACTTC	CASSPRNQETQYF
TRBJ1-2	-	TRBV6-5	-	TGTGCCAGCAGTTACTCGTGGGGTAACTATGGCTACACCTTC	CASSYSWGNYGYTF
TRBJ2-1	TRBD2	TRBV6-6	-	TGTGCCAGCAGTTACTCGATTCAGCGGGGGCTCAATGAGCAGTTCTTC	CASSYSIQRGLNEQFF
TRBJ2-5	-	TRBV7-3	few	TGTGCCAGCAGCCCCCGACAGAGGGAGACCCAGTACTTC	CASSPRQRETQYF
TRBJ2-3	TRBD2	TRBV4-1	-	TGCGCCAGCAGCCAAGACAGGAGCGGGGGGCGAACTAGCACAGATACGCAGTATTTT	CASSQDRSGGRTSTDTQYF
TRBJ1-1	-	TRBV6-2/TRBV6-3	few	TGTGCCAGCAGTTTAAGGGCCACGAGCCCAATGAACACTGAAGCTTTCTTT	CASSLRATSPMNTEAFF
TRBJ2-3	-	TRBV6-2/TRBV6-3	-	TGTGCCAGCGCGACAACGGATACGCAGTATTTT	CASATTDTQYF